This T cell receptor beta chain was sequenced during a study of blood T cell repertoires in COVID-19. Sequencing was performed with immunoSEQ multiplex PCR; in TCRdb, only in-frame clones are kept and a portion is missing. The data show a few hundred thousand clones, with about 85% seen just once and around 3.9% held by the top ten. The CDR3 has 15 residues. Trimming took 8 bases from V and 1 from J, leaving 17 bases between them. The germline gives CDR1 SNHLY, CDR2 FYNNEI. Material for sequencing was peripheral blood. The TCR sequence derives from a woman aged 50 to 60 with active or convalescent COVID-19. The rearrangement links TRBV2 to TRBJ1-1; perhaps TRBD1 as D (6 bases). The CDR3 reads CASAEDSYSNTEAFF. CDR3 sequence (DNA): TGTGCCAGCGCAGAGGACAGCTATTCGAACACTGAAGCTTTCTTT.